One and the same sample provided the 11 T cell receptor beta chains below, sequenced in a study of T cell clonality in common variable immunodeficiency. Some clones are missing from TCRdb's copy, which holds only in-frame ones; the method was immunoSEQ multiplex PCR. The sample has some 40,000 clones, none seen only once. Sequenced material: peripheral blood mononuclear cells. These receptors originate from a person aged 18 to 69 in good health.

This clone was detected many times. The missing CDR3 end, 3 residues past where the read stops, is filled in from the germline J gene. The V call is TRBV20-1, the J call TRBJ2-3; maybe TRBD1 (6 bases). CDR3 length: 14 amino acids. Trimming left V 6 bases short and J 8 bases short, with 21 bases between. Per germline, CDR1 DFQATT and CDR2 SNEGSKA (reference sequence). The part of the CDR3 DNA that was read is TGCAGTGCCGACCTGACAGGAGAACTAAGTACG. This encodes CSADLTGELST. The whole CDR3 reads CSADLTGELSTQYF.

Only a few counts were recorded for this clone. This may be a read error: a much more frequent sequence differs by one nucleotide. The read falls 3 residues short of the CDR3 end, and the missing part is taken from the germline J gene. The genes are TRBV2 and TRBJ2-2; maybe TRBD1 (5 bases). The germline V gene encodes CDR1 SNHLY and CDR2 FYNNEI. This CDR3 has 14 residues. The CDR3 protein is CASSDNSGANVLFF. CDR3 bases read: TGTGCCAGCAGTGACAACTCTGGGGCCAACGTG.

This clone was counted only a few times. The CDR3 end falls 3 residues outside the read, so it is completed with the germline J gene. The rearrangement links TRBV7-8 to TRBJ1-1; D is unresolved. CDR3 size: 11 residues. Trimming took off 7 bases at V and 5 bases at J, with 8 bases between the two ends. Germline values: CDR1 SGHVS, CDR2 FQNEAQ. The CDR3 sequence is CASTGWTEAFF. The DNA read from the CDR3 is TGTGCCAGCACGGGGTGGACTGAA. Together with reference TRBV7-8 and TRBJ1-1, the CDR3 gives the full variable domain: GAGVSQSPRYKVAKRGQDVALRCDPISGHVSLFWYQQALGQGPEFLTYFQNEAQLDKSGLPSDRFFAERPEGSVSTLKIQRTQQEDSAVYLCASTGWTEAFFGQGTRLTVV.

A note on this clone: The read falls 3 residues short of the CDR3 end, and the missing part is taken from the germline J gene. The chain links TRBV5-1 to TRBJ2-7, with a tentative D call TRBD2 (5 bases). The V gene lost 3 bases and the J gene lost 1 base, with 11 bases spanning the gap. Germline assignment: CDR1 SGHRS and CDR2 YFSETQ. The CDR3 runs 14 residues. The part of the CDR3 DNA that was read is TGCGCCAGCAGCTGGACTGAGGGTTCCTACGAG. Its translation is CASSWTEGSYE. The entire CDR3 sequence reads CASSWTEGSYEQYF.

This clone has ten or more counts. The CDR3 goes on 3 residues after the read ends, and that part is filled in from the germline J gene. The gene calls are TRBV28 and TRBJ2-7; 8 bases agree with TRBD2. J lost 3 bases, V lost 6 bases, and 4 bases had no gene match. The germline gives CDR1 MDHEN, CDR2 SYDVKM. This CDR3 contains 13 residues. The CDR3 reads CASSDGGGYEQYF. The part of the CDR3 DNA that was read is TGTGCCAGCAGCGACGGGGGGGGCTACGAG.

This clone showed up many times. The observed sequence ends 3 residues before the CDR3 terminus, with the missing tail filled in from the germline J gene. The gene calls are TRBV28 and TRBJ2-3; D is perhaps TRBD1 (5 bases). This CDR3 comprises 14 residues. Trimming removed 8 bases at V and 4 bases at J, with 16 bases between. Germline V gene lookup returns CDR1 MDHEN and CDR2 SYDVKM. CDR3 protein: CASGTLQGADTQYF. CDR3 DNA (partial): TGTGCCAGCGGTACACTCCAGGGTGCAGATACG.

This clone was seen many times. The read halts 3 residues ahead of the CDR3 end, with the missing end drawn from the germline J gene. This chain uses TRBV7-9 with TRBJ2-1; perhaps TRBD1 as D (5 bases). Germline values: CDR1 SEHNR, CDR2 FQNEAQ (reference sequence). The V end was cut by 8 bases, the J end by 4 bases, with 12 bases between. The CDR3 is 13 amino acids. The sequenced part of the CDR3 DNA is TGTGCCAGCGGGGCCACGGGTTACAATGAG. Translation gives CASGATGYNE. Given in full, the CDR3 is CASGATGYNEQFF. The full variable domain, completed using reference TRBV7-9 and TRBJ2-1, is DTGVSQNPRHKITKRGQNVTFRCDPISEHNRLYWYRQTLGQGPEFLTYFQNEAQLEKSRLLSDRFSAERPKGSFSTLEIQRTEQGDSAMYLCASGATGYNEQFFGPGTRLTVL.

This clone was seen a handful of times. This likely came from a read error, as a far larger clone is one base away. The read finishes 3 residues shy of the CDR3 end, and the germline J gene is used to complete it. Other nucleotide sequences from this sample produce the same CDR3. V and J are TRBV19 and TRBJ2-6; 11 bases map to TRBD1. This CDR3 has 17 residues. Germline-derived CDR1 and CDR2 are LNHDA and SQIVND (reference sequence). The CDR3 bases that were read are TGTGCCAGTAGTATAAGGGACAGGGGGACTGGAGCCAACGTC. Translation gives CASSIRDRGTGANV. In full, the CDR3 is CASSIRDRGTGANVLTF.

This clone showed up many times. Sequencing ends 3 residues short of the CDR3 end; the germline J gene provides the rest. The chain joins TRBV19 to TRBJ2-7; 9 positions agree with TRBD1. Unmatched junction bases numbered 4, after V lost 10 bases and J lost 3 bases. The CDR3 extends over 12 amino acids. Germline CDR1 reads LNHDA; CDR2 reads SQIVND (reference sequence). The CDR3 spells CATEDRGYEQYF. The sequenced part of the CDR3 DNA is TGTGCCACCGAGGACAGGGGCTACGAG.

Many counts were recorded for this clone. The DNA read from the CDR3 is TGTGCCAGTAGTATGGGCTCCCGGTGGAATGAG. It specifies CASSMGSRWNE. The CDR3 reads in full as CASSMGSRWNEQFF. The rearrangement joins TRBV19 to TRBJ2-1; D is unresolved. The CDR3 extends 3 residues past the end of the read, so its final part is completed from the germline J gene. Between the trimmed V and J ends, which lost 3 bases and 7 bases, there was a span of 13 bases. The CDR3 sequence is 14 residues long. Germline CDR1 and CDR2: LNHDA and SQIVND (reference sequence).

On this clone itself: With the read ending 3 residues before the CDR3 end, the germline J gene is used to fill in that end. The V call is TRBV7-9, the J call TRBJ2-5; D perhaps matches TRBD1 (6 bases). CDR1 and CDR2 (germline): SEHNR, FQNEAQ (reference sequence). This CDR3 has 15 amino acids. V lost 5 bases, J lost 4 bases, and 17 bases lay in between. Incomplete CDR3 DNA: TGTGCCAGCAGCCAAGAAGGGGGAAGAGGAGAGACC. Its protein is CASSQEGGRGET. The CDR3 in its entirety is CASSQEGGRGETQYF.